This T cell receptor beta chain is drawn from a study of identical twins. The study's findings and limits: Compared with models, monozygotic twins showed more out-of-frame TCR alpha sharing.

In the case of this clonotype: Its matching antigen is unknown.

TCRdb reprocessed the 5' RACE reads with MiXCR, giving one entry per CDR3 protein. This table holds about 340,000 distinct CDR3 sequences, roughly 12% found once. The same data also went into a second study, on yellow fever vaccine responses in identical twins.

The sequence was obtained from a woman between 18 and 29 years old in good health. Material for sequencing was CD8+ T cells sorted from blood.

The CDR3 sequence is CASSYSSSPYEQYF. The CDR3 DNA sequence: TGTGCCAGCAGTTACTCGAGTTCCCCCTACGAGCAGTACTTC. V and J are TRBV6-5 and TRBJ2-7; D is undetermined. From germline, CDR1 is MNHEY and CDR2 SVGAGI. Trimming shortened V by 0 bases and J by 2 bases, and 8 bases separated the two germline ends. The CDR3 extends over 14 amino acids.